These 29 T cell receptor beta chains share one sample of origin, sequenced in a study of T cell responses to AZD1222 COVID-19 vaccine. This table comes from immunoSEQ multiplex PCR, and its TCRdb copy is limited to in-frame clones, with some not included. Found here are 100,000 to 130,000 clones, roughly 90% of them singletons; the top ten hold 5.5% to 8.5%. This specimen consisted of peripheral blood, obtained on day 0 of AZD1222 vaccination. These receptors were collected from an adult in good health.

The V gene is TRBV6-5, the J gene TRBJ2-6; D may be TRBD1 (5 bases). V was trimmed by 10 bases and J by 4 bases, leaving 11 bases between them. The CDR3 runs 13 residues. Germline CDR1 reads MNHEY; CDR2 reads SVGAGI. The CDR3 bases are TGTGCCACCTCAGGGTCCGGGGCCAACGTCCTGACTTTC. Amino acids: CATSGSGANVLTF.

The chain is built from TRBV11-1 and TRBJ2-7, with 7 bases fitting TRBD2. V dropped 3 bases and J dropped 3; count of bases not matched to a gene: 5. From germline, CDR1 is SGHAT and CDR2 FQDESV (reference sequence). The CDR3 contains 14 residues. The CDR3 DNA follows: TGTGCCAGCAGCTTCTCCGGGACTAACTACGAGCAGTACTTC. Translating it yields CASSFSGTNYEQYF.

This rearrangement joins TRBV14 to TRBJ2-2; D remains unclear. V was shortened by 1 base and J by 2 bases, with 5 bases between the two germline ends. Germline V lookup: CDR1 SGHDN, CDR2 FVKESK. This CDR3 spans 14 amino acids. The CDR3 loop is CASSQALNTGELFF. The DNA for the CDR3 is TGTGCCAGCAGCCAAGCCCTAAACACCGGGGAGCTGTTTTTT.

This chain joins TRBV6-2 or TRBV6-3 and TRBJ1-5, with D unresolved. Trimming removed 7 bases from V and 0 bases from J, with 16 bases in between. This CDR3 spans 16 amino acids. CDR1 MNHEY and CDR2 SVGEGT come from the germline V gene. The CDR3 DNA sequence: TGTGCCAGCACCCCCCTGACCGGGTTTAGCAATCAGCCCCAGCATTTT. It translates to CASTPLTGFSNQPQHF.

About this clone: The same CDR3 arises from other DNA sequences in this sample as well. This rearrangement joins TRBV6-5 to TRBJ1-5; TRBD1 aligns across 9 bases. The CDR3 spans 12 residues. CDR1 and CDR2 (germline): MNHEY, SVGAGI. With V trimmed by 8 bases and J by 7 bases, 3 bases remained unmatched. The CDR3 here is CASRTGDQPQHF. CDR3 DNA: TGTGCCAGCCGGACAGGGGACCAGCCCCAGCATTTT.

The chain recombines TRBV5-6 with TRBJ1-5, with D tentatively TRBD1 (5 bases). V was shortened by 4 bases and J by 2 bases, with 13 bases between the two germline ends. Germline assignment: CDR1 SGHDT and CDR2 YYEEEE. The length of the CDR3 is 15 residues. The CDR3 sequence: CASSTGTVGNQPQHF. Here the CDR3 DNA reads TGTGCCAGCAGCACCGGGACGGTGGGCAATCAGCCCCAGCATTTT.

The CDR3 DNA is TGTGCCAGCAGGCCTATAGCGGGAGTCAATGAGCAGTTCTTC. It yields the protein CASRPIAGVNEQFF. The V call is TRBV28, the J call TRBJ2-1; 9 bases are a match to TRBD2. The CDR3 is 14 residues long. V lost 6 bases, J lost 6 bases, and 6 bases stayed unmatched. Germline CDR1 MDHEN, CDR2 SYDVKM.

This chain uses TRBV24-1 with TRBJ2-1; the match to TRBD1 covers 9 bases. J was trimmed by 7 bases and V by 3 bases; bases with no gene match: 9. CDR1 and CDR2 (germline): KGHDR, SFDVKD. The CDR3 has 16 amino acids. CDR3 sequence reads: CATSDPDRGYSNEQFF. CDR3 DNA: TGTGCCACCAGTGATCCGGACAGGGGCTATTCAAATGAGCAGTTCTTC.

The rearrangement uses TRBV6-2 or TRBV6-3 and TRBJ2-3, with TRBD2 identical over 12 bases. The CDR3 is made up of 17 amino acids. J gave up 5 bases and V 6 bases, and 12 bases lay outside the gene matches. Germline V lookup: CDR1 MNHEY, CDR2 SVGEGT. CDR3 protein: CASSDGTSGSERDTQYF. The CDR3 DNA sequence: TGTGCCAGCAGCGATGGGACTAGCGGGTCGGAACGAGATACGCAGTATTTT.

In DNA, the CDR3 is TGTGCCAGCAGCTTGGAACTAGCGGGTTACAACACAGATACGCAGTATTTT. This sequence encodes CASSLELAGYNTDTQYF. This chain links TRBV5-4 with TRBJ2-3; TRBD2 aligns across 9 bases. This CDR3 comprises 17 residues. The germline V gene encodes CDR1 SGHNT and CDR2 YYREEE (reference sequence). Trimming at V came to 0 bases and at J to 2 bases, leaving 7 bases not matched to a gene.

J is TRBJ1-5 and V is TRBV9; D gene uncertain. CDR1 is SGDLS, CDR2 YYNGEE, per germline. V was cut by 1 base and J by 6 bases, with 8 bases left in between. The CDR3 contains 13 residues. The CDR3 DNA reads TGTGCCAGCAGCGTACGGGGATTTCAGCCCCAGCATTTT. Its protein product is CASSVRGFQPQHF.

The V gene is TRBV21-1, the J gene TRBJ1-4; the table names TRBD1, a call not compared with the DNA. TRBV21-1 is tagged as a pseudogene. This CDR3 contains 17 residues. For the CDR3, the DNA is TGTGCCAGCAGCAAAGGGGGTCTGGCAGGGGTGGGTGAAAAACTGTTTTTT. This encodes CASSKGGLAGVGEKLFF.

The chain links TRBV18 to TRBJ1-2; D gene ambiguous. The V end was cut by 2 bases, the J end by 4 bases, with 5 bases between. Germline loops: CDR1 KGHSH, CDR2 LQKENI. The CDR3 totals 12 residues. CDR3 bases: TGTGCCAGCTCACCAGGGTCCTATGGCTACACCTTC. Translating it yields CASSPGSYGYTF.

This clone was detected a few times. V and J are TRBV5-4 and TRBJ2-1; the D gene could be TRBD1 or TRBD2 (10 bases each). In germline, CDR1 is SGHNT, CDR2 YYREEE (reference sequence). The V gene lost 3 bases and the J gene lost 9 bases, with 31 bases spanning the gap. The CDR3 runs 19 residues. Here the CDR3 reads CASSSQTGGGIAGGLEQFF. The CDR3 coding sequence is TGTGCCAGCAGCTCCCAGACAGGGGGCGGGATAGCGGGAGGTCTTGAGCAGTTCTTC.

The genes are TRBV7-9 and TRBJ2-5, with D maybe TRBD2 (6 bases). This CDR3 has 15 residues. CDR1 and CDR2 (germline): SEHNR, FQNEAQ (reference sequence). V lost 5 bases and J 1 base, leaving 14 bases between the germline ends. CDR3 sequence (DNA): TGTGCCAGCAGCCCCGGGGGAGCGCTCCAAGAGACCCAGTACTTC. The encoded protein is CASSPGGALQETQYF. Combining the CDR3 with reference TRBV7-9 and TRBJ2-5 gives the whole variable domain DTGVSQNPRHKITKRGQNVTFRCDPISEHNRLYWYRQTLGQGPEFLTYFQNEAQLEKSRLLSDRFSAERPKGSFSTLEIQRTEQGDSAMYLCASSPGGALQETQYFGPGTRLLVL.

This clone counts as medium-sized. The V call is TRBV27, the J call TRBJ1-2, with 8 nucleotides matching TRBD1. This CDR3 contains 12 residues. Losses at the gene ends were 6 bases for V and 6 bases for J; bases not matched to a gene: 3. The germline V gene has CDR1 MNHEY and CDR2 SMNVEV (reference sequence). The CDR3 sequence: CASRTGENGYTF. In DNA form, the CDR3 reads TGTGCCAGCAGGACAGGGGAGAATGGCTACACCTTC.

The CDR3 DNA is TGTGCCACCAAAGTGTCCACCACGAACACTGAAGCTTTCTTT. Amino acids: CATKVSTTNTEAFF. This chain uses TRBV27 with TRBJ1-1; D call uncertain. With 10 bases removed from V and 1 base from J, the gap between germline ends came to 16 bases. The CDR3 spans 14 residues. Germline CDR1 and CDR2: MNHEY and SMNVEV (reference sequence).

The V call is TRBV5-1, the J call TRBJ2-4; 7 bases are a match to TRBD2. Trimming at V came to 0 bases and at J to 10 bases, leaving 4 bases not matched to a gene. Per the germline V gene, CDR1 is SGHRS and CDR2 is YFSETQ. This CDR3 has 13 amino acids. CDR3 nucleotides: TGCGCCAGCAGCTTGGGGCAGGGAGGGATTCAGTACTTC. It translates to CASSLGQGGIQYF.

This chain joins TRBV28 and TRBJ1-5, with D tentatively TRBD1 (5 bases). CDR3 size: 16 residues. CDR1 is MDHEN and CDR2 is SYDVKM in the germline V gene. Trimming removed 6 bases at V and 2 bases at J, with 17 bases between. The CDR3 here is CASRIGGVGGNQPQHF. The DNA for the CDR3 is TGTGCCAGCAGAATTGGGGGGGTTGGAGGCAATCAGCCCCAGCATTTT.

This sequence joins TRBV5-1 and TRBJ1-2; maybe TRBD1 (5 bases). Trimming took off 4 bases at V and 2 bases at J, with 15 bases between the two ends. The CDR3 contains 15 residues. Germline-derived CDR1 and CDR2 are SGHRS and YFSETQ. CDR3 region: CASSTTGSRNYGYTF. CDR3 bases: TGCGCCAGCAGCACAACAGGTTCCCGGAACTATGGCTACACCTTC.

The chain has TRBV5-5 and TRBJ2-7, with D hard to call. The CDR3 consists of 10 residues. Trimming took off 2 bases at V and 4 bases at J, with 1 base between the two ends. CDR1 SGHKS and CDR2 YYEKEE come from the germline V gene (reference sequence). CDR3 in amino acids: CASSFYEQYF. The CDR3 DNA reads as TGTGCCAGCAGCTTTTACGAGCAGTACTTC. The entire variable domain, with the rest obtained from reference TRBV5-5 and TRBJ2-7, is as follows: DAGVTQSPTHLIKTRGQQVTLRCSPISGHKSVSWYQQVLGQGPQFIFQYYEKEERGRGNFPDRFSARQFPNYSSELNVNALLLGDSALYLCASSFYEQYFGPGTRLTVT.

The rearrangement links TRBV5-5 to TRBJ2-2; perhaps TRBD1 as D (6 bases). The germline V gene has CDR1 SGHKS and CDR2 YYEKEE (reference sequence). This CDR3 comprises 15 residues. Between the trimmed V and J ends, which lost 2 bases and 6 bases, there was a span of 14 bases. As DNA, the CDR3 is TGTGCCAGCAGCTTCAGTCAGGGGTACTCCGGGGAGCTGTTTTTT. Translating gives CASSFSQGYSGELFF.

Written as DNA, the CDR3 is TGTGCCAGCAGCCAAGATCCGGCTAGCGGGGCAATCACAGATACGCAGTATTTT. Residues: CASSQDPASGAITDTQYF. V usage is TRBV14 and J usage is TRBJ2-3, with 9 bases matching TRBD2. Germline CDR1 and CDR2: SGHDN and FVKESK. The V segment lost 0 bases and the J segment 2 bases; nucleotides outside the gene matches: 9. This CDR3 spans 18 amino acids. Full variable domain (rest looked up from reference TRBV14 and TRBJ2-3): EAGVTQFPSHSVIEKGQTVTLRCDPISGHDNLYWYRRVMGKEIKFLLHFVKESKQDESGMPNNRFLAERTGGTYSTLKVQPAELEDSGVYFCASSQDPASGAITDTQYFGPGTRLTVL.

This rearrangement joins TRBV30 to TRBJ2-3, with 7 bases that match TRBD2. The germline V gene encodes CDR1 GTSNPN and CDR2 SVGIG (reference sequence). V lost 7 bases and J lost 6; bases outside the gene matches: 13. CDR3 length equals 14 residues. The CDR3 reads CAYRLGGRGDTQYF. DNA for the CDR3: TGTGCCTATCGATTGGGCGGGAGAGGTGATACGCAGTATTTT.

The rearrangement joins TRBV4-2 to TRBJ1-2; the D gene is possibly TRBD1 (5 bases). Per the germline V gene, CDR1 is LGHNA and CDR2 is YNFKEQ. This CDR3 has 15 residues. V lost 0 bases and J lost 6, with 14 bases in between. The CDR3: CASSQDIERGDGYTF. As DNA, the CDR3 is TGTGCCAGCAGCCAAGATATAGAACGGGGCGATGGCTACACCTTC.

The chain joins TRBV28 to TRBJ1-2; D call uncertain. There are 11 residues in the CDR3. Trimming removed 6 bases from V and 4 bases from J, with 6 bases in between. Germline assignment: CDR1 MDHEN and CDR2 SYDVKM. CDR3 coding DNA: TGTGCCAGCAGCCTCCTCTATGGCTACACCTTC. This gives the protein CASSLLYGYTF.

The chain links TRBV9 to TRBJ2-7, with TRBD2 as a possible D gene (6 bases). Germline V gives CDR1 SGDLS, CDR2 YYNGEE. The CDR3 loop spans 15 amino acids. The V end lost 0 bases, the J end lost 3 bases, and 13 bases lay between the germline ends. The CDR3 region is CASSVAPAGYYEQYF. The CDR3 nucleotides are TGTGCCAGCAGCGTAGCGCCAGCGGGCTACTACGAGCAGTACTTC.

The V and J genes are TRBV28 and TRBJ2-7; 8 bases fit TRBD2. There are 16 residues in the CDR3. Germline CDR1 MDHEN, CDR2 SYDVKM. Losses at the gene ends were 11 bases for V and 2 bases for J; bases not matched to a gene: 17. CDR3 nucleotides: TGTGCCTCTCGGGGGCGCAAAGGCGGGAGGACCTACGAGCAGTACTTC. Its translation is CASRGRKGGRTYEQYF.

This chain joins TRBV6-1 and TRBJ2-7; perhaps TRBD2 as D (7 bases). This CDR3 is built from 13 residues. The V and J ends lost 10 bases and 3 bases respectively, with 16 bases between them. CDR1 and CDR2 from the germline V gene are MNHNS and SASEGT. The DNA for the CDR3 is TGTGCCATCCGTACGGGGGGCCACTACGAGCAGTACTTC. Translating it yields CAIRTGGHYEQYF.